This T cell receptor (beta chain) was identified in a study of blood T cell repertoires in COVID-19. In the original analysis: Amplification of reference gene primers provided the estimated nucleated cell counts. The assay was immunoSEQ multiplex PCR, and TCRdb's table has in-frame clones only and misses some. V and J calls and clone size are given by that table; D and trimming were obtained from the DNA. The sample holds 90,000 to 120,000 clones; over 75% are singletons and the top ten take 32%. The CDR3 sequence is 14 residues long. Looked up from germline, CDR1 is LNHDA and CDR2 is SQIVND (reference sequence). Turning to this clone: One end of the junction does not line up with germline, which may come from a read error.

The V call is TRBV19, the J call TRBJ2-1; TRBD1 is a possible D gene (7 bases). The clonotype originates from a woman aged 80 or over with acute or convalescent COVID-19. The specimen sequenced was peripheral blood. The CDR3 region is CASRIGGGRGEQFF. In nucleotides, the CDR3 is TGTGCCAGTAGAATAGGGGGCGGGCGGGGTGAGCAGTTCTTC.